The clone carrying this TCR beta chain appeared many times. One junction end does not reproduce the germline sequence, and a read error may be involved. The entry originates in a study of molecular identifiers for immune sequencing clone quantification. Looked up from germline, CDR1 is SGHVS and CDR2 is FQNEAQ. CDR3 length equals 15 residues. With listed TCR primers and previously described methods, bulk TCR libraries were prepared. TCRdb called the PCR reads again in MiXCR, with one record for every CDR3 protein. Of about 640,000 distinct CDR3 sequences detected, 15% to 20% appear once; the ten largest clones hold roughly 0.9%. With 10%, 30% or 50% of RNA, about 19,000 to 1,100,000 naive CD8 T cells were sequenced. Sorted naive CD8 T cells were those defined as CD8+CD4-CCR7+CD45RA+.

The chain employs TRBV7-8 and TRBJ2-7, with 7 bases identical to TRBD2. The sequence was collected from a human donor in good health. Some libraries in this study had Jurkat cell RNA spiked in. Input material: naive CD8+ T cells from blood, with Jurkat cell RNA spiked in. Indicated subset: FACS-sorted CD8+CD4-CCR7+CD45RA+ naive T cells. The CDR3 loop reads CASSLGLGLVGGSVF. The CDR3 nucleotides are TGTGCCAGCAGCTTAGGTTTAGGGTTGGTCGGCGGGAGCGTCTTC.